This TCR beta chain was identified during a study of OX40 agonist ivuxolimab in advanced cancers. Using immunoSEQ multiplex PCR, the repertoire was profiled, and TCRdb retains in-frame clones only, with some absent. The sample lists about 89,000 clones; roughly 90% were seen once. CDR3 length: 16 amino acids. In this sample, this clone turned up once. Sequencing used CD4+ or CD8+ T cells sorted from blood, obtained in a trial of the OX40 agonist ivuxolimab. This receptor was identified in an adult with an advanced solid tumor such as melanoma, head and neck, liver or kidney cancer. The chain couples TRBV21-1 to TRBJ1-1; the D segment call TRBD1 is taken from the table without a DNA check. TRBV21-1 is shown as a pseudogene. The CDR3 DNA is TGTGCCAGCAGCAAATTTATGTTTCAGGGGGCGAGTGAAGCTTTCTTT. Translating it yields CASSKFMFQGASEAFF.